This TCR beta chain comes out of a study of blood T cell repertoires in COVID-19. Germline V gene lookup returns CDR1 SGHNT and CDR2 YENEEA. The V segment lost 5 bases and the J segment 3 bases; nucleotides outside the gene matches: 2. This CDR3 region has 14 residues. Clones were sequenced by immunoSEQ multiplex PCR, and TCRdb holds only the in-frame ones, with some missing. The sample records about 180,000 clones, 70% to 80% being singletons. This receptor was identified in a man aged 55-75 years who had been exposed to COVID-19. Sample: PBMCs or T cells enriched from blood (not recorded which). The chain joins TRBV11-3 to TRBJ2-2; 8 bases line up with TRBD1. In nucleotides, the CDR3 is TGTGCCAGCAGCGCGACAGGGGACACCGGGGAGCTGTTTTTT. It is translated as CASSATGDTGELFF.